The 10 T cell receptor beta chains listed next were all sequenced from one sample in a study of blood T cell repertoires in COVID-19. Repertoires were generated with immunoSEQ multiplex PCR, while TCRdb's copy carries only in-frame clones and drops some. The sample has roughly 320,000 clones, approximately 90% seen once. The sequenced material came from PBMCs or T cells enriched from blood (not recorded which). The receptor source for this set is a man aged 25-40 years who had recovered from COVID-19.

This chain links TRBV5-5 with TRBJ2-7; 10 nucleotides agree with TRBD1. V was clipped by 4 bases and J by 1 base; unmatched bases: 5. The CDR3 sequence is 15 residues long. Germline V gives CDR1 SGHKS, CDR2 YYEKEE (reference sequence). CDR3 nucleotides: TGTGCCAGCAGCGTGGGACAGGGGTATTCCTACGAGCAGTACTTC. Translated: CASSVGQGYSYEQYF.

V usage is TRBV27 and J usage is TRBJ2-7; 14 positions agree with TRBD2. There are 19 residues in the CDR3. Germline V CDR1 and CDR2: MNHEY, SMNVEV (reference sequence). Germline trimming cut 6 bases from V and 2 bases from J; bases unmatched to any gene: 15. The DNA of the CDR3 is TGTGCCAGCAGCACTGACACCCGTGGGACTAGCGGGAGTACCTACGAGCAGTACTTC. The encoded protein is CASSTDTRGTSGSTYEQYF.

The CDR3 is CASALQQGSGNTIYF. CDR3 sequence (DNA): TGTGCCAGCGCCCTTCAACAGGGCTCTGGAAACACCATATATTTT. The chain has TRBV6-6 and TRBJ1-3; D might be TRBD1 (6 bases). The germline V gene encodes CDR1 MNHNY and CDR2 SVGAGI (reference sequence). The V and J ends lost 8 bases and 0 bases respectively, with 14 bases between them. There are 15 residues in the CDR3.

The chain couples TRBV7-9 to TRBJ1-1, with D possibly being TRBD1 (5 bases). V was trimmed by 1 base and J by 4 bases, leaving 10 bases between them. Germline V CDR1 and CDR2: SEHNR, FQNEAQ (reference sequence). The CDR3 contains 14 residues. CDR3 nucleotides: TGTGCCAGCAGCTTAGATCAGGGTATCACTGAAGCTTTCTTT. Amino acids: CASSLDQGITEAFF.

In its sample, this clone was seen once. The chain joins TRBV7-2 to TRBJ1-2; 9 bases are shared with TRBD1. The V gene's germline CDR1 is SGHTA and CDR2 FQGNSA. The CDR3 length is 14 residues. The V gene end was trimmed by 3 bases and the J gene end by 8 bases; junction bases not matched to a gene: 7. CDR3 protein: CASSFPTGGGGYTF. The CDR3 bases are TGTGCCAGCAGCTTTCCAACAGGGGGCGGAGGCTACACCTTC.

This chain links TRBV2 with TRBJ2-2, with D maybe TRBD2 (6 bases). CDR3 length equals 15 residues. V was cut by 2 bases and J by 5 bases, with 12 bases left in between. CDR1 is SNHLY and CDR2 is FYNNEI in the germline V gene. The chain's CDR3 is CASSEHGGNTGELFF. The CDR3 DNA sequence: TGTGCCAGCAGTGAACATGGCGGGAATACCGGGGAGCTGTTTTTT.

To note about this clone: One end of the junction varies from germline; a read error may be responsible. The V and J genes are TRBV19 and TRBJ2-5; maybe TRBD2 (5 bases). CDR1 is LNHDA and CDR2 is SQIVND in the germline V gene (reference sequence). This CDR3 is built from 11 residues. The CDR3 DNA reads TGTGCCAGTAGTCGAGGGTCTCCCAAGGACTTC. This translates into CASSRGSPKDF.

The chain employs TRBV19 and TRBJ1-5; no clear D gene. This CDR3 has 15 residues. Germline loops: CDR1 LNHDA, CDR2 SQIVND (reference sequence). Between the trimmed V and J ends, which lost 2 bases and 3 bases, there was a span of 11 bases. CDR3 bases: TGTGCCAGTAGTATAAGGTCAGGCTACAATCAGCCCCAGCATTTT. This gives the protein CASSIRSGYNQPQHF. Filled out from reference TRBV19 and TRBJ1-5, the complete variable domain reads DGGITQSPKYLFRKEGQNVTLSCEQNLNHDAMYWYRQDPGQGLRLIYYSQIVNDFQKGDIAEGYSVSREKKESFPLTVTSAQKNPTAFYLCASSIRSGYNQPQHFGDGTRLSIL.

In the case of this clone: Other DNA sequences of this sample code for an identical CDR3. This sequence joins TRBV12-3 or TRBV12-4 and TRBJ2-1, with 8 nucleotides matching TRBD1. V was pared by 5 bases and J by 8 bases, with 5 bases of the junction left unmatched. This CDR3 spans 13 amino acids. CDR3 coding DNA: TGTGCCAGCAGTACTGACAGGGGACATGAGCAGTTCTTC. Translating gives CASSTDRGHEQFF.

The chain links TRBV28 to TRBJ1-2; tentative D call: TRBD1 (5 bases). V shed 5 bases and J shed 3 bases, with 7 bases lying between them. CDR3 size: 12 residues. Germline CDR1 MDHEN, CDR2 SYDVKM. CDR3 DNA: TGTGCCAGCAGTGTCAGGGACTATGGCTACACCTTC. Translating gives CASSVRDYGYTF.